The rows below give T cell receptor beta chains drawn from one sample of a study of shared clonotypes between healthy human individuals. TCRdb's copy holds only in-frame clones and misses some; the assay was immunoSEQ multiplex PCR. The sample shows about 730,000 clones, 55% to 80% of them seen only once. The sequencing input was memory CD4+ T cells sorted from blood. These receptors were collected from a woman in her 30s in good health. The CDR3 runs from the conserved cysteine through the conserved F or W. The D gene is left open where the match is weak. Part of the rows lack a size; the others show once, few, many or a class for expanded clones.

D | J | V | size | CDR3 | DNA
TRBD1 | TRBJ2-1 | TRBV28 | NA | CASSSRTRDRVGNEQFF | TGTGCCAGCAGTTCCCGAACTCGGGACAGGGTAGGCAATGAGCAGTTCTTC
TRBD2 | TRBJ2-3 | TRBV11-2 | NA | CASSPGVVAGRTDTQYF | TGTGCCAGCAGCCCCGGAGTGGTAGCGGGACGCACAGATACGCAGTATTTT
NA | TRBJ2-7 | TRBV6-5 | NA | CASSSGQPPYEQYF | TGTGCCAGCAGTTCCGGGCAGCCCCCCTACGAGCAGTACTTC
NA | TRBJ1-1 | TRBV6-5 | NA | CASSWVEGDTEAFF | TGTGCCAGCAGTTGGGTCGAAGGGGACACTGAAGCTTTCTTT
TRBD1 | TRBJ1-4 | TRBV7-6 | few | CASSLLWGQLVF | TGTGCCAGCAGCTTGTTATGGGGACAGCTTGTTTTT
TRBD1 | TRBJ2-7 | TRBV6-1 | few | CASRPDRGHTYEQYF | TGTGCCAGCAGACCCGACAGGGGTCATACCTACGAGCAGTACTTC
TRBD2 | TRBJ2-2 | TRBV7-2 | NA | CASSLLAGGNTGELFF | TGTGCCAGCAGCTTGTTAGCGGGAGGGAACACCGGGGAGCTGTTTTTT
NA | TRBJ2-3 | TRBV28 | NA | CASSLGGANGDTQYF | TGTGCCAGCAGTTTAGGGGGGGCGAATGGAGATACGCAGTATTTT
NA | TRBJ2-7 | TRBV7-3 | NA | CASSLTHSPYEQYF | TGTGCCAGCAGCTTGACACATTCGCCCTACGAGCAGTACTTC
TRBD2 | TRBJ2-2 | TRBV11-3 | NA | CASSLHGLAGNTGELFF | TGTGCCAGCAGCTTACACGGACTAGCGGGAAACACCGGGGAGCTGTTTTTT
NA | TRBJ2-1 | TRBV25-1 | NA | CASSDRRDSPLRYEQFF | TGTGCCAGCAGTGACCGTCGGGACTCGCCCCTTAGGTATGAGCAGTTCTTC
TRBD1 | TRBJ1-4 | TRBV2 | NA | CASSFQGEFNEKLFF | TGTGCCAGCAGTTTTCAGGGGGAGTTTAATGAAAAACTGTTTTTT
NA | TRBJ1-4 | TRBV6-6 | NA | CASSSWDEKLFF | TGTGCCAGCAGTTCCTGGGATGAAAAACTGTTTTTT
NA | TRBJ2-6 | TRBV6-5 | once | CASMTQSSGANVLTF | TGTGCCAGCATGACACAGAGCTCTGGGGCCAACGTCCTGACTTTC
NA | TRBJ1-2 | TRBV14 | few | CASSPNLIRYTF | TGTGCCAGCAGCCCGAACCTTATTCGTTACACCTTC
NA | TRBJ2-5 | TRBV2 | NA | CASSGYGRSKQYF | TGTGCCAGCAGTGGGTATGGGAGATCTAAGCAGTACTTC
NA | TRBJ1-1 | TRBV28 | NA | CASRGQGATSEAFF | TGTGCCAGCAGGGGGCAGGGTGCGACCTCTGAAGCTTTCTTT
NA | TRBJ2-7 | TRBV28 | NA | CASSLGGPYEQYF | TGTGCCAGCAGTTTGGGCGGACCCTACGAGCAGTACTTC
TRBD1 | TRBJ1-5 | TRBV19 | NA | CASSTERDRGRTSNQPQHF | TGTGCCAGTAGTACAGAAAGGGACAGGGGGCGAACCAGCAATCAGCCCCAGCATTTT
TRBD2 | TRBJ2-3 | TRBV4-1 | NA | CASSQRTSGSTDTQYF | TGCGCCAGCAGCCAGCGGACTAGCGGGAGCACAGATACGCAGTATTTT
NA | TRBJ2-7 | TRBV2 | many | CASSEQLIPSYEQYF | TGTGCCAGCAGTGAACAACTCATTCCTAGCTACGAGCAGTACTTC
NA | TRBJ2-3 | TRBV19 | once | CASSLEVSTDTQYF | TGTGCCAGTAGTCTGGAGGTCAGCACAGATACGCAGTATTTT
NA | TRBJ2-1 | TRBV9 | NA | CASSREGMGLTEQFF | TGTGCCAGCAGCCGAGAAGGTATGGGGCTCACGGAGCAGTTCTTC
NA | TRBJ2-3 | TRBV11-3 | few | CASSLPGRTDTQYF | TGTGCCAGCAGCTTACCGGGCCGCACAGATACGCAGTATTTT
TRBD2 | TRBJ2-1 | TRBV7-3 | once | CASSLDSGRVNEQFF | TGTGCCAGCAGCTTGGATAGCGGGAGAGTAAATGAGCAGTTCTTC
NA | TRBJ2-2 | TRBV5-1 | NA | CASSFRPATGATGELFF | TGCGCCAGCAGCTTCCGCCCTGCCACTGGGGCCACCGGGGAGCTGTTTTTT
NA | TRBJ1-1 | TRBV11-2 | NA | CASSLGGRTEAFF | TGTGCCAGCAGCTTGGGAGGGCGCACTGAAGCTTTCTTT
NA | TRBJ1-1 | TRBV4-2 | few | CASSLQLSGVGADTEAFF | TGTGCCAGCAGCCTCCAACTATCGGGGGTAGGAGCTGACACTGAAGCTTTCTTT
NA | TRBJ2-3 | TRBV6-5 | NA | CASSYGAGPTDTQYF | TGTGCCAGCAGTTACGGGGCGGGACCCACAGATACGCAGTATTTT
TRBD2 | TRBJ2-3 | TRBV11-2 | NA | CASSPAYPGGKYF | TGTGCCAGCAGCCCGGCGTACCCCGGGGGGAAGTATTTT
NA | TRBJ2-1 | TRBV6-1 | NA | CASSVGVSNEQFF | TGTGCCAGCAGTGTAGGGGTTAGCAATGAGCAGTTCTTC
NA | TRBJ1-2 | TRBV7-9 | NA | CASSLEGGGGYTF | TGTGCCAGCAGCTTGGAGGGCGGAGGAGGCTACACCTTC
TRBD1 | TRBJ2-7 | TRBV29-1 | few | CSVVRGQGAYEQYF | TGCAGCGTTGTTAGAGGACAGGGGGCTTACGAGCAGTACTTC
NA | TRBJ1-2 | TRBV29-1 | NA | CSVGAQGRNYGYTF | TGCAGCGTCGGCGCACAGGGACGAAACTATGGCTACACCTTC
NA | TRBJ2-7 | TRBV28 | once | CASSPFDEQYF | TGTGCCAGCAGCCCTTTTGACGAGCAGTACTTC
NA | TRBJ2-7 | TRBV2 | NA | CASSEVSYEQYF | TGTGCCAGCAGTGAAGTGAGCTACGAGCAGTACTTC
NA | TRBJ1-1 | TRBV5-6 | NA | CASSWWDLGEAFF | TGTGCCAGCAGCTGGTGGGATCTCGGGGAAGCTTTCTTT
NA | TRBJ1-5 | TRBV7-2 | NA | CASSPWTAPYSNQPQHF | TGTGCCAGCAGCCCGTGGACGGCCCCATATAGCAATCAGCCCCAGCATTTT
TRBD2 | TRBJ2-7 | TRBV2 | many | CASSGLAGVNEQYF | TGTGCCAGCAGTGGGCTAGCGGGAGTTAACGAGCAGTACTTC
NA | TRBJ2-5 | TRBV30 | few | CAWRGETQYF | TGTGCCTGGAGGGGAGAGACCCAGTACTTC
NA | TRBJ1-1 | TRBV19 | NA | CASRTGTAMNTEAFF | TGTGCCAGTAGGACCGGGACGGCTATGAACACTGAAGCTTTCTTT
NA | TRBJ1-1 | TRBV18 | few | CASSPGVDTEAFF | TGTGCCAGCTCACCGGGGGTGGACACTGAAGCTTTCTTT
NA | TRBJ2-1 | TRBV4-2 | NA | CASSQVGTYNEQFF | TGTGCCAGCAGCCAAGTAGGAACGTACAATGAGCAGTTCTTC
TRBD2 | TRBJ2-3 | TRBV7-6 | NA | CASSPRTSGSDTQYF | TGTGCCAGCAGCCCTCGGACTAGCGGGAGTGATACGCAGTATTTT
NA | TRBJ1-2 | TRBV18 | NA | CASSPWTDGYTF | TGTGCCAGCTCACCCTGGACAGATGGCTACACCTTC
TRBD2 | TRBJ2-1 | TRBV18 | NA | CASRDGLAGNNEQFF | TGTGCCAGCCGCGATGGACTAGCGGGAAATAATGAGCAGTTCTTC
NA | TRBJ2-1 | TRBV5-4 | NA | CASSLSAGPYNEQFF | TGTGCCAGCAGCTTGTCGGCGGGGCCCTACAATGAGCAGTTCTTC
NA | TRBJ2-7 | TRBV2 | NA | CASSEQGYEQYF | TGTGCCAGCAGCGAACAGGGTTACGAGCAGTACTTC